What follows are 30 T cell receptor beta chains derived from one specimen sequenced in a study of T-cell memory formation after mild COVID-19. TCRdb fed the 5' RACE reads into MiXCR, producing one record per CDR3 protein. The sample lists about 410,000 distinct CDR3 sequences; 15% to 20% were seen once. Sequenced: PBMCs or a T cell subset sorted from them (not recorded which). The receptors derive from a man aged 18 to 29 who had mild COVID-19 (a few samples of this study predate the infection). Cell type and time point are not known.

The V and J genes are TRBV6-2 or TRBV6-3 and TRBJ2-3, with D unclear. This CDR3 spans 15 amino acids. Trimming removed 7 bases from V and 4 bases from J, with 18 bases in between. CDR1 is MNHEY, CDR2 SVGEGT, per germline. DNA of the CDR3: TGTGCCAGCACCCCCTGGTTTTCCGTGCCAGATACGCAGTATTTT. It translates to CASTPWFSVPDTQYF.

This rearrangement joins TRBV6-6 to TRBJ1-1; 7 nucleotides agree with TRBD1. V was pared by 6 bases and J by 6 bases, with 7 bases of the junction left unmatched. This CDR3 is built from 13 residues. The germline V gene encodes CDR1 MNHNY and CDR2 SVGAGI (reference sequence). The CDR3 region is CASSRGGRAEAFF. CDR3 bases: TGTGCCAGCAGCAGAGGGGGCAGGGCTGAAGCTTTCTTT.

The chain combines TRBV7-2 with TRBJ2-3, with 7 bases lining up with TRBD1. After removal of 5 bases from V and 7 bases from J, the junction contained 9 bases not matched to a gene. The CDR3 loop spans 14 amino acids. The germline V gene encodes CDR1 SGHTA and CDR2 FQGNSA. The CDR3: CASSPQGGKHTQYF. For the CDR3, the DNA is TGTGCCAGCAGCCCTCAAGGGGGCAAGCATACGCAGTATTTT.

This clonotype appeared a few times. The genes are TRBV6-2 or TRBV6-3 and TRBJ2-1; 8 bases are a match to TRBD2. This CDR3 has 11 residues. Germline loops: CDR1 MNHEY, CDR2 SVGEGT. Trimming at V came to 6 bases and at J to 15 bases, leaving 7 bases not matched to a gene. CDR3 residues: CASSPGLGTFF. For the CDR3, the DNA is TGTGCCAGCAGCCCGGGACTAGGGACGTTCTTC.

The rearrangement uses TRBV9 and TRBJ1-2, with TRBD1 as a possible D gene (5 bases). The CDR3 has 14 amino acids. Per the germline V gene, CDR1 is SGDLS and CDR2 is YYNGEE. The V and J ends lost 1 base and 5 bases respectively, with 12 bases between them. Here the CDR3 reads CASSVSTDTYGYTF. The DNA for the CDR3 is TGTGCCAGCAGCGTATCGACAGACACTTATGGCTACACCTTC.

This clonotype has a handful of counts. J is TRBJ2-7 and V is TRBV5-1; weak D call: TRBD2 (6 bases). Germline assignment: CDR1 SGHRS and CDR2 YFSETQ. The length of the CDR3 is 15 residues. Trimming cost V 4 bases and J 5 bases, with 19 bases left between them. CDR3 nucleotide sequence: TGCGCCAGCAGCAAGGGACTGGGGCTTTTCGACGAGCAGTACGTC. Its protein product is CASSKGLGLFDEQYV.

This clonotype came up a few times. The J gene is TRBJ2-5, the V gene TRBV19, with 10 bases fitting TRBD1. V shed 5 bases and J 2 bases; nucleotides not matched to a gene: 8. Germline assignment: CDR1 LNHDA and CDR2 SQIVND (reference sequence). This CDR3 comprises 16 residues. Written as DNA, the CDR3 is TGTGCCAGTAGTCTGGCCCCGGACAGGGGGCAAGAGACCCAGTACTTC. The encoded protein is CASSLAPDRGQETQYF.

CDR3 bases: TGTGCCAGCAGCCGACTGACAGGGATTAACTATGGCTACACCTTC. Translated: CASSRLTGINYGYTF. The genes are TRBV11-2 and TRBJ1-2; 7 positions match TRBD1. Germline CDR1 and CDR2: SGHAT and FQNNGV. This CDR3 region has 15 residues. V shed 5 bases, J shed 1 base, and the junction held 7 bases outside the gene matches.

This rearrangement joins TRBV9 to TRBJ2-5; either TRBD1 or TRBD2 may supply D (5 bases each). The CDR3 extends over 15 amino acids. Germline values: CDR1 SGDLS, CDR2 YYNGEE. Between the trimmed V and J ends, which lost 3 bases and 5 bases, there was a span of 17 bases. This chain's CDR3 is CASSGGTHVGETQYF. Here the CDR3 DNA reads TGTGCCAGCAGCGGGGGGACCCACGTAGGGGAGACCCAGTACTTC.

At least ten counts were recorded for this clonotype. V is TRBV28 and J is TRBJ1-1; D gene uncertain. The CDR3 sequence is 14 residues long. The V end was cut by 6 bases, the J end by 0 bases, with 11 bases between. From germline, CDR1 is MDHEN and CDR2 SYDVKM. CDR3 region: CASSPFAVNTEAFF. DNA for the CDR3: TGTGCCAGCAGCCCATTCGCGGTGAACACTGAAGCTTTCTTT.

This clonotype was seen once. The chain uses TRBV5-1 and TRBJ2-3; 9 bases fit TRBD1. This CDR3 has 18 amino acids. The V and J ends lost 5 bases and 7 bases, in that order; junction bases with no gene match: 20. In germline, CDR1 is SGHRS, CDR2 YFSETQ. The DNA for the CDR3 is TGCGCCAGCAGACAACAGGGGGCCCCGGGCGGGGCGGGAAATACGCAGTATTTT. It codes for CASRQQGAPGGAGNTQYF.

This clonotype was counted only a few times. The gene calls are TRBV5-1 and TRBJ2-1, with 10 bases that match TRBD2. This CDR3 comprises 15 residues. Germline assignment: CDR1 SGHRS and CDR2 YFSETQ. The ends lost 2 bases at V and 8 bases at J; junction bases unmatched: 7. CDR3: CASSFTSGGADEQFF. CDR3 in DNA: TGCGCCAGCAGCTTCACGAGCGGGGGGGCCGATGAGCAGTTCTTC.

This clonotype has more than one count but fewer than ten. This rearrangement joins TRBV7-3 to TRBJ2-1, with a tentative D call TRBD2 (6 bases). There are 14 residues in the CDR3. Trimming removed 4 bases from V and 2 bases from J, with 9 bases in between. CDR1 and CDR2 from the germline V gene are SGHTA and FQGTGA. CDR3 region: CASSSAGPYNEQFF. The CDR3 DNA reads TGTGCCAGCAGCTCCGCGGGACCCTACAATGAGCAGTTCTTC.

In its sample, this clonotype was seen a few times. The rearrangement uses TRBV19 and TRBJ2-3; no firm D call. The CDR3 runs 16 residues. V lost 4 bases and J 4 bases, leaving 18 bases between the germline ends. Looked up from germline, CDR1 is LNHDA and CDR2 is SQIVND (reference sequence). The CDR3 here is CASSRGDLPIADTQYF. The CDR3 DNA reads as TGTGCCAGTAGTAGAGGTGACCTACCCATCGCAGATACGCAGTATTTT. The full variable domain, in which reference TRBV19 and TRBJ2-3 provide the parts outside the CDR3, is DGGITQSPKYLFRKEGQNVTLSCEQNLNHDAMYWYRQDPGQGLRLIYYSQIVNDFQKGDIAEGYSVSREKKESFPLTVTSAQKNPTAFYLCASSRGDLPIADTQYFGPGTRLTVL.

This clonotype has a handful of counts. The rearrangement links TRBV4-2 to TRBJ2-2; TRBD2 matches 10 bases. Unmatched junction bases numbered 4, after V lost 5 bases and J lost 4 bases. Germline V gives CDR1 LGHNA, CDR2 YNFKEQ. This CDR3 comprises 15 residues. The CDR3 nucleotides are TGTGCCAGCAGCGCAGCGGGGGGGCGCACCGGGGAGCTGTTTTTT. This translates into CASSAAGGRTGELFF.

This chain links TRBV6-5 with TRBJ2-7; TRBD1 is a possible D gene (6 bases). This CDR3 has 13 amino acids. V shed 8 bases and J shed 3 bases, with 14 bases lying between them. Germline values: CDR1 MNHEY, CDR2 SVGAGI. Here the CDR3 DNA reads TGTGCCAGCCGGGACACGATCTTCTACGAGCAGTACTTC. Its protein product is CASRDTIFYEQYF.

This clonotype has a handful of counts. The genes are TRBV4-1 and TRBJ2-2, with 11 bases aligning to TRBD2. The CDR3 is 16 residues long. The germline CDR1 and CDR2 sequences are MGHRA and YSYEKL. With 6 bases clipped from V and 1 base from J, the junction kept 4 bases outside the gene matches. CDR3: CASSKGLAVNTGELFF. DNA for the CDR3: TGCGCCAGCAGTAAGGGACTAGCGGTGAACACCGGGGAGCTGTTTTTT.

This clonotype was seen at least ten times. CDR3 in DNA: TGCGCCAGCAGCTTGGAGGGGGGGTCCTACAATGAGCAGTTCTTC. Amino acids: CASSLEGGSYNEQFF. J is TRBJ2-1 and V is TRBV5-1; D is perhaps TRBD2 (7 bases). The V gene's germline CDR1 is SGHRS and CDR2 YFSETQ. V shed 0 bases and J shed 1 base, with 8 bases lying between them. This CDR3 region has 15 residues. Looking up the rest from reference TRBV5-1 and TRBJ2-1 gives the full variable domain: KAGVTQTPRYLIKTRGQQVTLSCSPISGHRSVSWYQQTPGQGLQFLFEYFSETQRNKGNFPGRFSGRQFSNSRSEMNVSTLELGDSALYLCASSLEGGSYNEQFFGPGTRLTVL.

This clonotype was detected ten times or more. The chain is built from TRBV7-2 and TRBJ2-7, with D perhaps TRBD1 or TRBD2 (5 bases each). The CDR3 is 14 residues long. V was cut by 5 bases and J by 6 bases, with 17 bases left in between. Per germline, CDR1 SGHTA and CDR2 FQGNSA. CDR3 amino acids: CASSPTNMGVEQYF. In DNA form, the CDR3 reads TGTGCCAGCAGCCCTACCAACATGGGGGTCGAGCAGTACTTC.

This clonotype was seen a handful of times. This chain uses TRBV7-2 with TRBJ2-3; possibly TRBD2 for D (6 bases). Trimming shortened V by 5 bases and J by 4 bases, and 13 bases separated the two germline ends. CDR1 is SGHTA and CDR2 is FQGNSA in the germline V gene. This CDR3 has 14 amino acids. This CDR3 reads CASSITSPADTQYF. For the CDR3, the DNA is TGTGCCAGCAGCATTACTAGCCCCGCAGATACGCAGTATTTT.

The J gene is TRBJ1-4, the V gene TRBV20-1; D remains ambiguous. The germline V and J ends were trimmed by 5 bases and 4 bases, with 11 bases remaining between them. CDR3 length: 13 amino acids. Germline V gene sequence: CDR1 DFQATT, CDR2 SNEGSKA (reference sequence). The CDR3 is CSASRKDNEKLFF. The CDR3 DNA sequence: TGCAGTGCTTCCCGAAAGGATAATGAAAAACTGTTTTTT.

This clonotype was observed a few times. This rearrangement joins TRBV6-1 to TRBJ2-7; maybe TRBD1 (5 bases). CDR3 length: 15 amino acids. Germline CDR1 reads MNHNS; CDR2 reads SASEGT. Trimming stripped 1 base from V and 3 bases from J, with 13 bases between. CDR3 nucleotide sequence: TGTGCCAGCAGTGAAGGGTCAGGGCAGCTCTACGAGCAGTACTTC. Its protein is CASSEGSGQLYEQYF.

This clonotype occurred a few times. J is TRBJ2-5 and V is TRBV12-3 or TRBV12-4; 9 bases map to TRBD2. The CDR3 sequence is 16 residues long. The J segment lost 5 bases and the V segment lost 1 base, leaving 8 bases of the junction unmatched. CDR3 sequence reads: CASSLGVAGGHETQYF. CDR3 DNA sequence: TGTGCCAGCAGTTTAGGAGTGGCGGGGGGGCACGAGACCCAGTACTTC.

This clonotype was recorded only once. The CDR3 loop is CASKVGGTQETQYF. The CDR3 nucleotides are TGTGCCAGCAAGGTAGGGGGCACCCAAGAGACCCAGTACTTC. The chain uses TRBV28 and TRBJ2-5, with 7 bases identical to TRBD1. This CDR3 region has 14 residues. The V segment lost 7 bases and the J segment 1 base; nucleotides outside the gene matches: 6. Germline V gene data show CDR1 as MDHEN and CDR2 as SYDVKM.

This clonotype was detected many times. This chain uses TRBV20-1 with TRBJ2-3, with TRBD2 as a possible D gene (5 bases). The V gene lost 0 bases and the J gene lost 2 bases, with 9 bases spanning the gap. The germline gives CDR1 DFQATT, CDR2 SNEGSKA (reference sequence). This CDR3 is built from 14 residues. CDR3 DNA: TGCAGTGCTAGAGAGGTTAGCGACACAGATACGCAGTATTTT. Translating gives CSAREVSDTDTQYF.

This clonotype turned up a few times. This chain joins TRBV24-1 and TRBJ2-1; TRBD1 agrees at 8 bases. The CDR3 extends over 16 amino acids. Germline loops: CDR1 KGHDR, CDR2 SFDVKD. V was pared by 5 bases and J by 7 bases, with 12 bases of the junction left unmatched. The CDR3 DNA follows: TGTGCCACCAGTGCACGTTTGACAGGGGCTTGGAATGAGCAGTTCTTC. Encoded protein: CATSARLTGAWNEQFF.

This clonotype appeared once. The V call is TRBV7-3, the J call TRBJ2-2; 12 nucleotides align to TRBD2. Germline-derived CDR1 and CDR2 are SGHTA and FQGTGA. The CDR3 loop spans 15 amino acids. J was trimmed by 6 bases and V by 5 bases; bases with no gene match: 4. CDR3 nucleotide sequence: TGTGCCAGCAGCCCTAGCGGGGGGGCCGCCGGGGAGCTGTTTTTT. Amino acid sequence: CASSPSGGAAGELFF.

The rearrangement joins TRBV7-9 to TRBJ2-5; no clear D. The V gene's germline CDR1 is SEHNR and CDR2 FQNEAQ (reference sequence). The CDR3 loop spans 11 amino acids. The V and J ends lost 7 bases and 4 bases respectively, with 7 bases between them. The CDR3 sequence is CASTRRETQYF. CDR3 nucleotide sequence: TGTGCCAGCACTCGGAGAGAGACCCAGTACTTC.

This clonotype was recorded at least ten times. J is TRBJ2-5 and V is TRBV7-3; D is unclear. CDR3 length: 15 amino acids. Trimming left V 1 base short and J 5 bases short, with 14 bases between. Germline V gene data show CDR1 as SGHTA and CDR2 as FQGTGA. The CDR3 DNA is TGTGCCAGCAGCTTAAATGGTGTTGCCGGGGAGACCCAGTACTTC. Protein sequence: CASSLNGVAGETQYF. Supplemented by reference TRBV7-3 and TRBJ2-5, the full variable domain reads GAGVSQTPSNKVTEKGKYVELRCDPISGHTALYWYRQSLGQGPEFLIYFQGTGAADDSGLPNDRFFAVRPEGSVSTLKIQRTERGDSAVYLCASSLNGVAGETQYFGPGTRLLVL.

This clonotype has only a few counts. This rearrangement joins TRBV20-1 to TRBJ2-1; 15 positions match TRBD2. Germline V gene lookup returns CDR1 DFQATT and CDR2 SNEGSKA (reference sequence). There are 16 residues in the CDR3. V shed 5 bases, J shed 0 bases, and the junction held 2 bases outside the gene matches. CDR3 region: CSAGTSGGSSYNEQFF. Written as DNA, the CDR3 is TGCAGTGCTGGGACTAGCGGGGGGAGCTCCTACAATGAGCAGTTCTTC.